What follows are 4 T cell receptor beta chains derived from one specimen sequenced in a study of beta chain features in type 1 diabetes. Reverse transcription of all isolated RNA meant that expressed TCRB transcripts were sequenced. Using immunoSEQ multiplex PCR, the repertoire was profiled, and TCRdb retains in-frame clones only, with some absent. The sample carries some 900,000 clones, roughly a sixth recorded once. Sequencing was performed on naive CD4+ T cells from blood. These TCRs come from a woman aged 18-30 years in good health.

V gene TRBV6-5 combines with J gene TRBJ1-2; tentatively, D is TRBD1 (5 bases). V lost 8 bases and J lost 0, with 16 bases in between. Germline V gene sequence: CDR1 MNHEY, CDR2 SVGAGI. The CDR3 is made up of 15 amino acids. CDR3 sequence: CASLQAPGANYGYTF. The CDR3 region has the DNA TGTGCCAGCCTCCAGGCCCCGGGGGCTAACTATGGCTACACCTTC.

About this clone: Additional DNA sequences in this sample encode the identical CDR3. The chain uses TRBV27 and TRBJ2-2; tentatively, D is TRBD1 (6 bases). CDR3 length: 15 residues. The germline CDR1 and CDR2 sequences are MNHEY and SMNVEV (reference sequence). Trimming took 3 bases from V and 1 from J, leaving 9 bases between them. The CDR3 loop is CASSFRGRNTGELFF. Here the CDR3 DNA reads TGTGCCAGCAGTTTCAGGGGCCGGAACACCGGGGAGCTGTTTTTT.

This chain links TRBV6-5 with TRBJ1-5, with a tentative D call TRBD1 (5 bases). CDR1 and CDR2 from the germline V gene are MNHEY and SVGAGI. V dropped 8 bases and J dropped 5 bases, with 13 bases sitting between them. This CDR3 has 13 amino acids. The CDR3 spells CASGARFDQPQHF. CDR3 nucleotides: TGTGCCAGCGGGGCGAGGTTCGATCAGCCCCAGCATTTT.

The table lists this clone with a few counts. The gene calls are TRBV9 and TRBJ2-3, with D possibly TRBD1 on 6 matching bases. Trimming removed 0 bases from V and 2 bases from J, with 16 bases in between. The CDR3 covers 17 residues. Germline V lookup: CDR1 SGDLS, CDR2 YYNGEE. The CDR3 loop is CASSVAFGQGTTDTQYF. DNA for the CDR3: TGTGCCAGCAGCGTAGCCTTCGGTCAGGGGACCACAGATACGCAGTATTTT.